This TCR beta chain was obtained from a study of identical twins. From germline, CDR1 is DFQATT and CDR2 SNEGSKA (reference sequence). Trimming shortened V by 3 bases and J by 7 bases, and 13 bases separated the two germline ends. This CDR3 has 13 residues. MiXCR, applied by TCRdb to the 5' RACE reads, yields one record per CDR3 protein. This table holds some 500,000 distinct CDR3 sequences, approximately 14% found once. These data also formed part of another study, on yellow fever vaccine responses in identical twins.

The source is a woman younger than 30 in good health. Sequencing input: CD4+ T cells sorted from blood. The rearrangement uses TRBV20-1 and TRBJ2-1, with D perhaps TRBD1 or TRBD2 (6 bases each). CDR3 sequence: CSASLGGRNEQFF. The CDR3 coding sequence is TGCAGTGCTAGTCTAGGGGGGAGGAATGAGCAGTTCTTC.